This T cell receptor (beta chain) is drawn from a study of cytomegalovirus exposure and HLA in healthy donors. Per the germline V gene, CDR1 is SGHRS and CDR2 is YFSETQ. V lost 0 bases, J lost 10 bases, and 13 bases lay in between. This CDR3 has 13 amino acids. On this clone itself: Its antigen remains unknown.

Whole-study findings and limits: Fewer N-insertions (relative to the approximately 700-donor mean) were reportedly seen in an Asian-associated ancestry cluster in a later analysis.

Primers for the PCR totalled 60 Vbeta and 13 Jbeta. Some clones are missing from TCRdb's copy, which holds only in-frame ones; the method was immunoSEQ multiplex PCR. The table shows approximately 150,000 clones, with approximately 72% occurring only once. This clonotype was sampled from a human donor in good health. The sequenced sample was PBMCs. The V and J genes are TRBV5-1 and TRBJ1-2; D is uncertain. For the CDR3, the DNA is TGCGCCAGCAGCTTGGCCAGCCGGGATGACTACACCTTC. It translates to CASSLASRDDYTF.